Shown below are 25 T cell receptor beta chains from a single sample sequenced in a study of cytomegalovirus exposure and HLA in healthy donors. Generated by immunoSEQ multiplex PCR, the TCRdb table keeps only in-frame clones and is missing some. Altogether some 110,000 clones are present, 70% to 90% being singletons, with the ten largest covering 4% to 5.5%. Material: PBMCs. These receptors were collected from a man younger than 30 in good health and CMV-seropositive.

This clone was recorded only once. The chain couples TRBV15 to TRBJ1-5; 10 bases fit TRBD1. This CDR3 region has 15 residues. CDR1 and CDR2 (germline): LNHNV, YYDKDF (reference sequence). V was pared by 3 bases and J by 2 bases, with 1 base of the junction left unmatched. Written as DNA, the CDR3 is TGTGCCACCAGCAGGGGGACAGGGGGCAATCAGCCCCAGCATTTT. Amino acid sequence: CATSRGTGGNQPQHF.

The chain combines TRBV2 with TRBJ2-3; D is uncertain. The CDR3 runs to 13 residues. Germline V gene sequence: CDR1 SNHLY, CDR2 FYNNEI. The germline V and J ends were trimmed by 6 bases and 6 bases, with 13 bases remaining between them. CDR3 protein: CASSARLEDTQYF. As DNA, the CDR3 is TGTGCCAGCAGCGCCCGGTTAGAGGATACGCAGTATTTT.

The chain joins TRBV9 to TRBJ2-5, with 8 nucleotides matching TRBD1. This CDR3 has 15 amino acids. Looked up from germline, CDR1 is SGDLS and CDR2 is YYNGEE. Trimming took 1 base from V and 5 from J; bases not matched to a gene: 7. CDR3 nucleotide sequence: TGTGCCAGCAGCGTACGACAGGGGCCGCTGGAGACCCAGTACTTC. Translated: CASSVRQGPLETQYF.

CDR3 sequence: CASSKYGVGDSSNQPQHF. The CDR3 DNA reads as TGTGCCAGTAGCAAATATGGGGTAGGGGACAGCAGCAATCAGCCCCAGCATTTT. J is TRBJ1-5 and V is TRBV19; 7 nucleotides match TRBD1. CDR1 LNHDA and CDR2 SQIVND come from the germline V gene (reference sequence). CDR3 length equals 18 residues. With V trimmed by 6 bases and J by 1 base, 15 bases remained unmatched.

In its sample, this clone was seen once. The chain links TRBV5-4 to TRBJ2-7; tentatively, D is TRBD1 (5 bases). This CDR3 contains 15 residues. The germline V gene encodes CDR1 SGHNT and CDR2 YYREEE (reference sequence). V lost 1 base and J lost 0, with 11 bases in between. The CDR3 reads CASSLRGHSSYEQYF. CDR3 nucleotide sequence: TGTGCCAGCAGCTTGCGAGGACATAGCTCCTACGAGCAGTACTTC.

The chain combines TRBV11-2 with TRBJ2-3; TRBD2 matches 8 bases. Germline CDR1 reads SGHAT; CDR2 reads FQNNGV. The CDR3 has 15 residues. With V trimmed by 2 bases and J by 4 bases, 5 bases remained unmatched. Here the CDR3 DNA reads TGTGCCAGCAGCTTACGACTAGCGAGGGCAGATACGCAGTATTTT. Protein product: CASSLRLARADTQYF.

CDR3 coding DNA: TGTGCCACCAGCTTCAGGGAAGTAGGGCCCGGGGAGCTGTTTTTT. Its protein is CATSFREVGPGELFF. The chain carries TRBV15 and TRBJ2-2, with a tentative D call TRBD1 (5 bases). CDR1 LNHNV and CDR2 YYDKDF come from the germline V gene (reference sequence). This CDR3 is built from 15 residues. V was pared by 5 bases and J by 6 bases, with 16 bases between.

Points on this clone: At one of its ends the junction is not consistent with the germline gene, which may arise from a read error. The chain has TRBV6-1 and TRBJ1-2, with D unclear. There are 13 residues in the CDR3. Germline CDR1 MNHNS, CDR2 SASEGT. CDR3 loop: CASREGSDYGYTF. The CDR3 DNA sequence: TGTGCCAGCAGGGAAGGTTCAGACTATGGCTACACCTTC.

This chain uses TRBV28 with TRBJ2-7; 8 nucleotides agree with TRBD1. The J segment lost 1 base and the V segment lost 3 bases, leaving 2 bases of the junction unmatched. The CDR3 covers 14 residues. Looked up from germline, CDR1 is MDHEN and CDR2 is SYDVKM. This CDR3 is CASSFDRGSYEQYF. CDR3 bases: TGTGCCAGCAGTTTTGACAGGGGATCCTACGAGCAGTACTTC.

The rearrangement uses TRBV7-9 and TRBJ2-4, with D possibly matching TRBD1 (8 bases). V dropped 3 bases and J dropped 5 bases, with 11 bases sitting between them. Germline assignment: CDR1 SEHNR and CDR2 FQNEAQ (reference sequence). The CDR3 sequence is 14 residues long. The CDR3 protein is CASSFTGGENIQYF. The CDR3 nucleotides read TGTGCCAGCAGCTTTACAGGGGGGGAAAACATTCAGTACTTC.

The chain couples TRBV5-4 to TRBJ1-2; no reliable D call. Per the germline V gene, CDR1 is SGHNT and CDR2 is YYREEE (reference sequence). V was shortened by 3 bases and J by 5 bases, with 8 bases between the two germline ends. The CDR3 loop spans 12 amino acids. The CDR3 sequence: CASSSPQYGYTF. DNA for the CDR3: TGTGCCAGCAGCTCCCCCCAATATGGCTACACCTTC.

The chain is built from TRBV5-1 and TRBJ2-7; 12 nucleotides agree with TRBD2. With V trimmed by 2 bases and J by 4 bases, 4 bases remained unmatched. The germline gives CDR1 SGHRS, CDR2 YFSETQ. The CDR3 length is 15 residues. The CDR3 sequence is CASSFRLAGEYEQYF. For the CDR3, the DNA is TGCGCCAGCAGCTTCCGACTAGCGGGGGAATACGAGCAGTACTTC.

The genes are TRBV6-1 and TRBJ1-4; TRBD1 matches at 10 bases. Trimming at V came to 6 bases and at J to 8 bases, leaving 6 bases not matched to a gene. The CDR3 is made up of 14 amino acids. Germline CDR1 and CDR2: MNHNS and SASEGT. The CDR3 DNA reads TGTGCCAGCAGGGGCTGGGGACAGGGGGAAAAACTGTTTTTT. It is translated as CASRGWGQGEKLFF.

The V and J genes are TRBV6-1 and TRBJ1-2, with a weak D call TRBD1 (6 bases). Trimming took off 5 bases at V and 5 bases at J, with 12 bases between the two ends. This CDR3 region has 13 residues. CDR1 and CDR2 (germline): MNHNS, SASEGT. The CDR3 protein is CASSLRGQYGYTF. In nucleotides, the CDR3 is TGTGCCAGCAGTCTGCGAGGACAGTATGGCTACACCTTC.

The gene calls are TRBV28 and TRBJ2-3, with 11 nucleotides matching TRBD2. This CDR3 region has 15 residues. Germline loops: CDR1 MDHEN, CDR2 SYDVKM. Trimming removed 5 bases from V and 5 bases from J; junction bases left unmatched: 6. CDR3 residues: CASSTIAGGKDTQYF. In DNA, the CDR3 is TGTGCCAGCAGTACAATAGCGGGGGGGAAAGATACGCAGTATTTT.

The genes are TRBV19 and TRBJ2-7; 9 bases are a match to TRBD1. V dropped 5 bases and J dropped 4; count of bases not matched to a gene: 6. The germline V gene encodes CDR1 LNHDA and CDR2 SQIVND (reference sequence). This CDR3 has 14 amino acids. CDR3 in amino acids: CASSPDRGSYEQYF. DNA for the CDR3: TGTGCCAGTAGTCCGGACAGGGGTTCTTACGAGCAGTACTTC.

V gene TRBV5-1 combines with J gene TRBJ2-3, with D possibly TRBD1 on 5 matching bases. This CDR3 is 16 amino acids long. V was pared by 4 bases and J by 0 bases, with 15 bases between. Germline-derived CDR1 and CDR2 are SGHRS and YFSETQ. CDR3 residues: CASSARQPSSTDTQYF. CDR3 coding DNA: TGCGCCAGCAGCGCCAGACAGCCTTCTAGCACAGATACGCAGTATTTT.

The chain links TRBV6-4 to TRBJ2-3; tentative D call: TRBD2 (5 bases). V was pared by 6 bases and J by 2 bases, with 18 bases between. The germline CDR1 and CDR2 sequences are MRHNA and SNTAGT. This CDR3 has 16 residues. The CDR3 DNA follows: TGTGCCAGCAGACGACCCCTCTGTCGGGACACAGATACGCAGTATTTT. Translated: CASRRPLCRDTDTQYF.

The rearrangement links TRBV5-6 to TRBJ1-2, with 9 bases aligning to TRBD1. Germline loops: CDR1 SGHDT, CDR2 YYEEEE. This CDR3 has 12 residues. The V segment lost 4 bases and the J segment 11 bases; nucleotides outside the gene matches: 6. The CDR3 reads CASSVADRGYTF. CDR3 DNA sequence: TGTGCCAGCAGCGTGGCGGACAGGGGTTACACCTTC.

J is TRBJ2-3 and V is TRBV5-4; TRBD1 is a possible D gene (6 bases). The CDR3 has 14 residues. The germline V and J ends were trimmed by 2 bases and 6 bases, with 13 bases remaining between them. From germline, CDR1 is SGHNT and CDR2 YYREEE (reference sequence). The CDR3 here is CASSFKGGSDTQYF. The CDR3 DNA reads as TGTGCCAGCAGCTTTAAAGGGGGTTCGGATACGCAGTATTTT.

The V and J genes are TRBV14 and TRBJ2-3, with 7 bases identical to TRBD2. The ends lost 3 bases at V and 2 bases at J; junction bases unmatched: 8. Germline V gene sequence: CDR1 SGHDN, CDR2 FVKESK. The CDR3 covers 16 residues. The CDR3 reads CASSQAGTIPTDTQYF. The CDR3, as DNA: TGTGCCAGCAGCCAGGCCGGGACTATCCCCACAGATACGCAGTATTTT. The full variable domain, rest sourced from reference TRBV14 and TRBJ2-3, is EAGVTQFPSHSVIEKGQTVTLRCDPISGHDNLYWYRRVMGKEIKFLLHFVKESKQDESGMPNNRFLAERTGGTYSTLKVQPAELEDSGVYFCASSQAGTIPTDTQYFGPGTRLTVL.

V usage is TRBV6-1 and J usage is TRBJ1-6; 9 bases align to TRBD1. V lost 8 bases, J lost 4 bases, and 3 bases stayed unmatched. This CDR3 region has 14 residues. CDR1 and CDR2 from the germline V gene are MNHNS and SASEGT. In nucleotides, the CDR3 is TGTGCCAGCGGGACAGGGTCATATAATTCACCCCTCCACTTT. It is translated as CASGTGSYNSPLHF.

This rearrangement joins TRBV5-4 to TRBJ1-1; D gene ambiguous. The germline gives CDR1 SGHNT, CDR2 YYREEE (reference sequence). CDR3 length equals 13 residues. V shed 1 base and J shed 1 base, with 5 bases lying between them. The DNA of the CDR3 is TGTGCCAGCAGCTTGCCAGAGAACACTGAAGCTTTCTTT. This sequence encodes CASSLPENTEAFF.

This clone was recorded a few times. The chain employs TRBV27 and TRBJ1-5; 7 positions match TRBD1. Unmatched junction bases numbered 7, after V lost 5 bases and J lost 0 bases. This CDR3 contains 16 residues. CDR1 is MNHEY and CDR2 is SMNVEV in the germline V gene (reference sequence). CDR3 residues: CASSLGGTVSNQPQHF. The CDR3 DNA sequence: TGTGCCAGCAGTCTAGGTGGGACAGTTAGCAATCAGCCCCAGCATTTT.

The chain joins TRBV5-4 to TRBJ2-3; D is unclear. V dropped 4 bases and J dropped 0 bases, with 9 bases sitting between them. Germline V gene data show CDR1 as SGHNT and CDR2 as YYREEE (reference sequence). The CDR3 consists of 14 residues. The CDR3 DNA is TGTGCCAGCAGCCAACTCATTAGCACAGATACGCAGTATTTT. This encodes CASSQLISTDTQYF.